This T cell receptor (beta chain) was captured by sequencing in a study of vaccination and CD4 T cells after COVID-19. Sequence data for DNA of cultured CD4+ T cells were generated by the Oncomine TCR Beta short-read assay. TCRdb ran MiXCR on the PCR reads and lists one entry per CDR3 protein. Here the sample spans under 25,000 distinct CDR3 sequences, around 42% being singletons. With respect to this clonotype: Its specificity is unknown.

Described treatment: roughly nine-day PBMC culture with coronavirus spike peptide pools or control peptides (ViraFEST assay). This CDR3 is 12 amino acids long. CDR1 and CDR2 (germline): SQVTM, ANQGSEA. The V end was cut by 4 bases, the J end by 1 base, with 7 bases between. The source was CD4+ T cells from blood, cultured in vitro, collected after SARS-CoV-2 vaccination. The rearrangement links TRBV29-1 to TRBJ1-1; D not certain. This TCR derives from a human donor who had recovered from COVID-19. The CDR3 region is CSVGSRNTEAFF. CDR3 nucleotides: TGCAGCGTTGGGTCCAGGAACACTGAAGCTTTCTTT.